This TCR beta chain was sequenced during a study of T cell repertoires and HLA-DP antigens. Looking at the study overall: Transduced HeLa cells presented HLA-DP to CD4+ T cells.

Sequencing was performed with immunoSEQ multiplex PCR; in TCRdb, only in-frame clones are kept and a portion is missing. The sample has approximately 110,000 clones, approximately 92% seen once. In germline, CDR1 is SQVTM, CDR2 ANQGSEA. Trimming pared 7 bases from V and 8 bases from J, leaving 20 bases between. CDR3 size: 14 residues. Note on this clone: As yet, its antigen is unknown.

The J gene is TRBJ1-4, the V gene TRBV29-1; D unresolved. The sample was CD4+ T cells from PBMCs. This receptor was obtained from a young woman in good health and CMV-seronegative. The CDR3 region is CSASTLPSLEKLFF. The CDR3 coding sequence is TGCAGCGCCTCGACACTTCCCTCTTTGGAAAAACTGTTTTTT.